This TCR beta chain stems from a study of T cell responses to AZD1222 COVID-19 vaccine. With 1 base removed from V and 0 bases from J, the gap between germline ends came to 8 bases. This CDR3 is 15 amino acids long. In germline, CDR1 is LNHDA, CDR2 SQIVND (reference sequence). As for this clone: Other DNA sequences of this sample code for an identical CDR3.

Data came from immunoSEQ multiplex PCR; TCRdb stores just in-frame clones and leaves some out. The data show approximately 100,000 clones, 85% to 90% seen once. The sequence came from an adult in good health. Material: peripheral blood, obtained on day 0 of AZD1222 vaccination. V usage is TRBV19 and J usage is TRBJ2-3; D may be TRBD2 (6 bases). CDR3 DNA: TGTGCCAGTAGTATAGGGGGGACTAGCACAGATACGCAGTATTTT. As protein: CASSIGGTSTDTQYF. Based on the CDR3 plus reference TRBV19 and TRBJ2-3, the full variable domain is DGGITQSPKYLFRKEGQNVTLSCEQNLNHDAMYWYRQDPGQGLRLIYYSQIVNDFQKGDIAEGYSVSREKKESFPLTVTSAQKNPTAFYLCASSIGGTSTDTQYFGPGTRLTVL.